The 14 T cell receptor beta chains below come from one sample, sequenced in a study of T cell clones after liver transplantation. The table came from immunoSEQ multiplex PCR; TCRdb's copy has only in-frame clones and leaves some out. The data hold some 75,000 clones, with 75% to 90% observed a single time. The starting material was CD4+ T cells from blood, obtained before liver transplant. The receptors shown here come from a human donor who received a liver transplant.

This rearrangement joins TRBV27 to TRBJ1-5; 10 bases align to TRBD1. The ends lost 5 bases at V and 6 bases at J; junction bases unmatched: 4. The V gene's germline CDR1 is MNHEY and CDR2 SMNVEV (reference sequence). This CDR3 region has 14 residues. Written as DNA, the CDR3 is TGTGCCAGCAGTCAAGGGACAGGGGTTCAGCCCCAGCATTTT. Translated: CASSQGTGVQPQHF.

J is TRBJ2-4 and V is TRBV10-2; D is possibly TRBD1 (6 bases). The CDR3 sequence is 17 residues long. V shed 2 bases and J shed 2 bases, with 16 bases lying between them. The germline V gene encodes CDR1 WSHSY and CDR2 SAAADI. In nucleotides, the CDR3 is TGCGCCAGCAGTGAGCCACAGGGTCGGAGGTCCAAAAACATTCAGTACTTC. This encodes CASSEPQGRRSKNIQYF.

V usage is TRBV13 and J usage is TRBJ2-7; TRBD2 aligns across 9 bases. Germline lookup yields CDR1 PRHDT and CDR2 FYEKMQ (reference sequence). The CDR3 totals 15 residues. V shed 3 bases, J shed 2 bases, and the junction held 5 bases outside the gene matches. The CDR3 region is CASSFRASGTYEQYF. DNA for the CDR3: TGTGCCAGCAGCTTCCGGGCTAGCGGGACCTACGAGCAGTACTTC.

This chain links TRBV15 with TRBJ1-2, with TRBD1 matching 10 bases. The germline CDR1 and CDR2 sequences are LNHNV and YYDKDF (reference sequence). There are 15 residues in the CDR3. The V segment lost 3 bases and the J segment 2 bases; nucleotides outside the gene matches: 3. DNA of the CDR3: TGTGCCACCAGCAGGGACAGGGGGGTAAACTATGGCTACACCTTC. Amino acid sequence: CATSRDRGVNYGYTF.

CDR3 loop: CASSPRRETFYEQYF. The CDR3, as DNA: TGTGCCAGCAGCCCCCGACGGGAGACGTTCTACGAGCAGTACTTC. V and J are TRBV7-6 and TRBJ2-7, with a weak D call TRBD2 (6 bases). Trimming took 5 bases from V and 3 from J, leaving 17 bases between them. CDR1 is SGHVS and CDR2 is FNYEAQ in the germline V gene. This CDR3 is built from 15 residues.

This clone was found many times. The CDR3 sequence: CAISEDPSGAWYGYTF. The DNA for the CDR3 is TGTGCCATCAGTGAGGACCCTTCAGGGGCATGGTATGGCTACACCTTC. The chain uses TRBV10-3 and TRBJ1-2; tentatively, D is TRBD1 (6 bases). This CDR3 comprises 16 residues. Germline CDR1 and CDR2: ENHRY and SYGVKD. V was trimmed by 2 bases and J by 5 bases, leaving 18 bases between them.

The chain combines TRBV7-2 with TRBJ2-1; D remains ambiguous. Germline values: CDR1 SGHTA, CDR2 FQGNSA. The CDR3 extends over 14 amino acids. The V gene lost 8 bases and the J gene lost 2 bases, with 13 bases spanning the gap. The CDR3 coding sequence is TGTGCCAGCCGCTACAATACAGCCTACAATGAGCAGTTCTTC. It yields the protein CASRYNTAYNEQFF. The whole variable domain, filled in from reference TRBV7-2 and TRBJ2-1, reads GAGVSQSPSNKVTEKGKDVELRCDPISGHTALYWYRQSLGQGLEFLIYFQGNSAPDKSGLPSDRFSAERTGGSVSTLTIQRTQQEDSAVYLCASRYNTAYNEQFFGPGTRLTVL.

The genes are TRBV27 and TRBJ2-5; no firm D call. The CDR3 extends over 14 amino acids. Trimming took 2 bases from V and 7 from J, leaving 14 bases between them. The germline gives CDR1 MNHEY, CDR2 SMNVEV (reference sequence). The CDR3 coding sequence is TGTGCCAGCAGTTTAGGATGGGGTATGGGGACCCAGTACTTC. This encodes CASSLGWGMGTQYF.

The genes are TRBV28 and TRBJ1-1; 11 bases align to TRBD1. This CDR3 region has 20 residues. The germline CDR1 and CDR2 sequences are MDHEN and SYDVKM. J lost 4 bases, V lost 2 bases, and 18 bases had no gene match. The CDR3 reads CASSLRGDRGVLSRSTEAFF. The CDR3 bases are TGTGCCAGCAGTTTAAGGGGGGACAGGGGGGTTTTAAGTCGTAGCACTGAAGCTTTCTTT.

This clone showed up just once. The chain combines TRBV11-2 with TRBJ1-1; no firm D call. The CDR3 is made up of 16 amino acids. V was cut by 5 bases and J by 4 bases, with 20 bases left in between. The V gene's germline CDR1 is SGHAT and CDR2 FQNNGV. The CDR3 DNA sequence: TGTGCCAGCAGCCGCGGGCGGGATAGCTTAGGCACTGAAGCTTTCTTT. Translating it yields CASSRGRDSLGTEAFF.

V gene TRBV11-2 combines with J gene TRBJ1-2; 11 bases are shared with TRBD1. CDR1 SGHAT and CDR2 FQNNGV come from the germline V gene. V trimming: 5 bases; J trimming: 4 bases; junction bases outside the gene matches: 6. The CDR3 totals 15 residues. This chain's CDR3 is CASSRGQGVAYGYTF. The DNA of the CDR3 is TGTGCCAGCAGCCGGGGACAGGGGGTGGCCTATGGCTACACCTTC.

The DNA for the CDR3 is TGTGCCTGGAGCCGGGACAGGGGCAACGAGCAGTACTTC. It yields the protein CAWSRDRGNEQYF. This chain uses TRBV30 with TRBJ2-7; TRBD1 matches at 10 bases. CDR3 size: 13 residues. V lost 3 bases to trimming and J lost 5 bases; unmatched junction nucleotides: 4. Germline loops: CDR1 GTSNPN, CDR2 SVGIG (reference sequence). Full variable domain (outside the CDR3, taken from reference TRBV30 and TRBJ2-7): SQTIHQWPATLVQPVGSPLSLECTVEGTSNPNLYWYRQAAGRGLQLLFYSVGIGQISSEVPQNLSASRPQDRQFILSSKKLLLSDSGFYLCAWSRDRGNEQYFGPGTRLTVT.

The table lists this clone with a few counts. The chain combines TRBV5-4 with TRBJ1-1; 8 nucleotides line up with TRBD1. V lost 4 bases, J lost 1 base, and 6 bases stayed unmatched. This CDR3 is built from 15 residues. Germline values: CDR1 SGHNT, CDR2 YYREEE (reference sequence). The CDR3 is CASSPPRGQNTEAFF. The CDR3 DNA sequence: TGTGCCAGCAGCCCTCCCAGGGGGCAGAACACTGAAGCTTTCTTT.

CDR3 residues: CSGTRIDADTQYF. The CDR3 nucleotides are TGCAGCGGGACTAGAATTGACGCAGATACGCAGTATTTT. The chain combines TRBV29-1 with TRBJ2-3; 7 bases line up with TRBD2. The ends lost 7 bases at V and 4 bases at J; junction bases unmatched: 8. Per the germline V gene, CDR1 is SQVTM and CDR2 is ANQGSEA. The CDR3 is 13 residues long.